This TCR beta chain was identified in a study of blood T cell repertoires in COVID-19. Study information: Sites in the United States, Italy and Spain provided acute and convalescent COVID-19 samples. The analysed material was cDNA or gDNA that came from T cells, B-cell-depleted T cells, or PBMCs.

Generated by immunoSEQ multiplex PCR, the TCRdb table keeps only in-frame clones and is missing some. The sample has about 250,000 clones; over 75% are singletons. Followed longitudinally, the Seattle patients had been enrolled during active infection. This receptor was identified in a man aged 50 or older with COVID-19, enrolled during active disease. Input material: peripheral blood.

The CDR3 DNA reads as TGTGCCGCAAGACAGTACACCTACGAGCAGTACTTC. Its translation is CAARQYTYEQYF. The chain couples TRBV30 to TRBJ2-7; the D gene is possibly TRBD1 (5 bases). Trimming cost V 8 bases and J 2 bases, with 13 bases left between them. This CDR3 has 12 amino acids. The germline V gene has CDR1 GTSNPN and CDR2 SVGIG (reference sequence).